This is a list of T cell receptor beta chains from one sample in a study of response to subunit inactivated influenza vaccine. TCRdb re-called the RT-PCR reads through MiXCR, storing one row per CDR3 protein. The sample has hundreds of thousands of distinct CDR3 sequences, roughly 13% seen once. The sample consisted of PBMCs from blood, taken roughly 45 days after vaccination. The receptors were gathered from a man aged 50-60 years who received an inactivated influenza vaccine. Both conserved end residues are part of each CDR3. The order of the fields is V gene, D gene, J gene, clone size, CDR3 DNA, CDR3 protein. A D gene is named only where the DNA matches it firmly. The size entry is marked missing in some rows and otherwise reads once, few, many or a size class.

v_call: TRBV5-5; d_call: TRBD2; j_call: TRBJ2-3; clone_size: many; cdr3_nt: TGTGCCAGCACCCAAGCGGGAGTCACAGATACGCAGTATTTT; cdr3_aa: CASTQAGVTDTQYF
v_call: TRBV7-2; d_call: TRBD2; j_call: TRBJ2-3; clone_size: few; cdr3_nt: TGTGCCAGCAGCTTAGGAGCGGGAGACTGGGATACGCAGTATTTT; cdr3_aa: CASSLGAGDWDTQYF
v_call: TRBV29-1; d_call: .; j_call: TRBJ1-2; clone_size: many; cdr3_nt: TGCAGCGTTTCTGCAGGGTCGGCTAACTATGGCTACACCTTC; cdr3_aa: CSVSAGSANYGYTF
v_call: TRBV21-1; d_call: .; j_call: TRBJ2-1; clone_size: many; cdr3_nt: TGTGCCAGCAGCAAAGAGACATATTGGTGGGGGTCGTCCTACAATGAGCAGTTCTTC; cdr3_aa: CASSKETYWWGSSYNEQFF
v_call: TRBV27; d_call: TRBD1; j_call: TRBJ2-1; clone_size: few; cdr3_nt: TGTGCCAGCAGCTATAAACAGGGGGCGCTCAGGAATGAGCAGTTCTTC; cdr3_aa: CASSYKQGALRNEQFF
v_call: TRBV15; d_call: TRBD2; j_call: TRBJ2-1; clone_size: few; cdr3_nt: TGTGCCACCAGCAGAGGAGGACTAGCGGGCGGCAATGAGCAGTTCTTC; cdr3_aa: CATSRGGLAGGNEQFF
v_call: TRBV2; d_call: .; j_call: TRBJ1-2; clone_size: few; cdr3_nt: TGTGCCACGACGGACGGCCTGGACTATGGCTACACCTTC; cdr3_aa: CATTDGLDYGYTF
v_call: TRBV27; d_call: .; j_call: TRBJ2-3; clone_size: .; cdr3_nt: TGTGCCAGCAGTTTAATCACGGGAGGCACAGATACGCAGTATTTT; cdr3_aa: CASSLITGGTDTQYF
v_call: TRBV19; d_call: .; j_call: TRBJ2-3; clone_size: .; cdr3_nt: TGTGCCAGTAGTTTGCCCTGGAGTACGCAGTATTTT; cdr3_aa: CASSLPWSTQYF
v_call: TRBV12-3/TRBV12-4; d_call: .; j_call: TRBJ2-3; clone_size: .; cdr3_nt: TGTGCCAGCAGCACAGACATACGCACAGATACGCAGTATTTT; cdr3_aa: CASSTDIRTDTQYF
v_call: TRBV4-1; d_call: TRBD1; j_call: TRBJ1-1; clone_size: few; cdr3_nt: TGCGCCAGCAGCCTATCGGTAACAGGGGACACTGAAGCTTTCTTT; cdr3_aa: CASSLSVTGDTEAFF
v_call: TRBV5-1; d_call: TRBD2; j_call: TRBJ2-5; clone_size: .; cdr3_nt: TGCGCCAGCAGCGAAGGACTAGCGGGGGGACGGGAGACCCAGTACTTC; cdr3_aa: CASSEGLAGGRETQYF
v_call: TRBV7-2; d_call: TRBD2; j_call: TRBJ2-3; clone_size: many; cdr3_nt: TGTGCCAGCAGCACCGGGACTACGTTCACAGATACGCAGTATTTT; cdr3_aa: CASSTGTTFTDTQYF
v_call: TRBV12-3/TRBV12-4; d_call: TRBD1; j_call: TRBJ1-6; clone_size: many; cdr3_nt: TGTGCCAGCAGGACCGGGACAGGGGCGTATTCACCCCTCCACTTT; cdr3_aa: CASRTGTGAYSPLHF
v_call: TRBV5-1; d_call: TRBD1; j_call: TRBJ2-7; clone_size: .; cdr3_nt: TGCGCCAGCAGCTTGACCACAGGGGGTCCCTACGAGCAGTACTTC; cdr3_aa: CASSLTTGGPYEQYF
v_call: TRBV7-2; d_call: .; j_call: TRBJ2-1; clone_size: .; cdr3_nt: TGTGCCAGCAGCTTAGGAGGGACAATCTACTACAATGAGCAGTTCTTC; cdr3_aa: CASSLGGTIYYNEQFF
v_call: TRBV20-1; d_call: TRBD2; j_call: TRBJ2-1; clone_size: .; cdr3_nt: TGCAGTGCTAGGTTTCTAGCGGGAGCCATTTACAATGAGCAGTTCTTC; cdr3_aa: CSARFLAGAIYNEQFF
v_call: TRBV7-2; d_call: TRBD2; j_call: TRBJ2-1; clone_size: .; cdr3_nt: TGTGCCAGCAGCCCTAATACTAGCGGGAGAAAGCAGTTCTTC; cdr3_aa: CASSPNTSGRKQFF
v_call: TRBV6-2/TRBV6-3; d_call: .; j_call: TRBJ2-7; clone_size: few; cdr3_nt: TGTGCCAGCAGTTACTGGGAAGCTCGCCCCGAGCAGTACTTC; cdr3_aa: CASSYWEARPEQYF
v_call: TRBV5-1; d_call: TRBD1; j_call: TRBJ2-1; clone_size: few; cdr3_nt: TGCGCCAGCCTAGACAGGACAGGGGGAAACAATGAGCAGTTCTTC; cdr3_aa: CASLDRTGGNNEQFF
v_call: TRBV20-1; d_call: .; j_call: TRBJ2-6; clone_size: few; cdr3_nt: TGCAGTGCCTCCCAGGGGGGTTCCGCCAACGTCCTGACTTTC; cdr3_aa: CSASQGGSANVLTF
v_call: TRBV12-3/TRBV12-4; d_call: TRBD1; j_call: TRBJ1-5; clone_size: few; cdr3_nt: TGTGCCAGCAGCCCGACAGGGGCTTACAATCAGCCCCAGCATTTT; cdr3_aa: CASSPTGAYNQPQHF
v_call: TRBV10-3; d_call: .; j_call: TRBJ2-3; clone_size: .; cdr3_nt: TGTGCCATCAGGGGGGTCCTGACAGATACGCAGTATTTT; cdr3_aa: CAIRGVLTDTQYF
v_call: TRBV5-1; d_call: TRBD2; j_call: TRBJ2-2; clone_size: .; cdr3_nt: TGCGCCAGCAGCTGGGCCGGGACTAGCGGGAGAGGAACCGGGGAGCTGTTTTTT; cdr3_aa: CASSWAGTSGRGTGELFF
v_call: TRBV12-3/TRBV12-4; d_call: .; j_call: TRBJ1-6; clone_size: .; cdr3_nt: TGTGCCAGCAGTCACGACAGAGCGAATTCACCCCTCCACTTT; cdr3_aa: CASSHDRANSPLHF
v_call: TRBV10-3; d_call: TRBD1; j_call: TRBJ2-7; clone_size: .; cdr3_nt: TGTGCCATCAGTGAGTCCCGGACAGGGAAATACGAGCAGTACTTC; cdr3_aa: CAISESRTGKYEQYF
v_call: TRBV6-1; d_call: TRBD2; j_call: TRBJ2-1; clone_size: .; cdr3_nt: TGTGCCAGCAGTGAAGAATTCGCTAGCGGCAATGAGCAGTTCTTC; cdr3_aa: CASSEEFASGNEQFF
v_call: TRBV24-1; d_call: .; j_call: TRBJ2-2; clone_size: .; cdr3_nt: TGTGCCACCAGTGACCCCATGAGCGCAGGCACCGGGGAGCTGTTTTTT; cdr3_aa: CATSDPMSAGTGELFF
v_call: TRBV7-9; d_call: .; j_call: TRBJ2-3; clone_size: many; cdr3_nt: TGTGCCAGCAGCCCCCCCCTGCCGGGCTCGACAGATACGCAGTATTTT; cdr3_aa: CASSPPLPGSTDTQYF
v_call: TRBV12-5; d_call: TRBD2; j_call: TRBJ2-1; clone_size: .; cdr3_nt: TGTGCTAGTGGTTTCAGCGGGAGCCCCAGCAATGAGCAGTTCTTC; cdr3_aa: CASGFSGSPSNEQFF
v_call: TRBV30; d_call: .; j_call: TRBJ1-4; clone_size: many; cdr3_nt: TGTGCCTGGAGTGGGGTGACAACTAATGAAAAACTGTTTTTT; cdr3_aa: CAWSGVTTNEKLFF
v_call: TRBV7-2; d_call: TRBD2; j_call: TRBJ2-7; clone_size: .; cdr3_nt: TGTGCCAGCAGCTCAACGGCTCTAGCGGGAGTCTACGAGCAGTACTTC; cdr3_aa: CASSSTALAGVYEQYF
v_call: TRBV19; d_call: TRBD1; j_call: TRBJ1-1; clone_size: .; cdr3_nt: TGTGCCAGTAGTATTTTAGGACAGGGGCTAAACACTGAAGCTTTCTTT; cdr3_aa: CASSILGQGLNTEAFF
v_call: TRBV12-3/TRBV12-4; d_call: .; j_call: TRBJ2-1; clone_size: many; cdr3_nt: TGTGCCAGCAGTTTAGGTGGCGGCAGGGAATCCAATGAGCAGTTCTTC; cdr3_aa: CASSLGGGRESNEQFF
v_call: TRBV7-2; d_call: TRBD2; j_call: TRBJ2-1; clone_size: few; cdr3_nt: TGTGCCAGCAGCCTTATTCTAGCGGGGAACAATGAGCAGTTCTTC; cdr3_aa: CASSLILAGNNEQFF
v_call: TRBV6-1; d_call: .; j_call: TRBJ2-5; clone_size: few; cdr3_nt: TGTGCCAGCAGGGGCCCGGGACATTCTTCTTGGGAGACCCAGTACTTC; cdr3_aa: CASRGPGHSSWETQYF
v_call: TRBV6-5; d_call: .; j_call: TRBJ1-1; clone_size: few; cdr3_nt: TGTGCCAGCAGTTACTCGGGTATACTGAACACTGAAGCTTTCTTT; cdr3_aa: CASSYSGILNTEAFF
v_call: TRBV29-1; d_call: TRBD1; j_call: TRBJ1-2; clone_size: few; cdr3_nt: TGCAGCGTAATACAGGGGGCTAGCTATGGCTACACCTTC; cdr3_aa: CSVIQGASYGYTF
v_call: TRBV7-2; d_call: .; j_call: TRBJ2-5; clone_size: .; cdr3_nt: TGTGCCAGCAGCCGGGGGGCCCAAGAGACCCAGTACTTC; cdr3_aa: CASSRGAQETQYF
v_call: TRBV4-2; d_call: .; j_call: TRBJ1-2; clone_size: many; cdr3_nt: TGTGCCAGCAGCCAAGAGCGGCGGGATTATGGCTACACCTTC; cdr3_aa: CASSQERRDYGYTF
v_call: TRBV15; d_call: .; j_call: TRBJ2-3; clone_size: many; cdr3_nt: TGTGCCACCAGCAGAGATAACCCCCAGGGAGGTTATACGCAGTATTTT; cdr3_aa: CATSRDNPQGGYTQYF
v_call: TRBV6-2/TRBV6-3; d_call: TRBD1; j_call: TRBJ1-2; clone_size: few; cdr3_nt: TGTGCCAGCAGTATCGGACAGGGGGCGAACTATGGCTACACCTTC; cdr3_aa: CASSIGQGANYGYTF
v_call: TRBV5-1; d_call: TRBD2; j_call: TRBJ2-5; clone_size: few; cdr3_nt: TGCGCCAGCAGTCGGGGGGACTCCGGGGCAGAGACCCAGTACTTC; cdr3_aa: CASSRGDSGAETQYF